This TCR beta chain was sequenced in a study of blood T cell repertoires in COVID-19. Study at large: The samples span acute and convalescent COVID-19 from the United States, Italy and Spain.

Method: immunoSEQ multiplex PCR; TCRdb's copy keeps in-frame clones and lacks some. The table lists around 97,000 clones, almost 90% of them singletons. Germline V gene lookup returns CDR1 SGHRS and CDR2 YFSETQ. The CDR3 totals 15 residues. Trimming shortened V by 0 bases and J by 10 bases, and 14 bases separated the two germline ends. This receptor was taken from a human donor in a cohort sampled during active COVID-19. The V call is TRBV5-1, the J call TRBJ1-6, with D unclear. The sequencing input was peripheral blood. The CDR3 bases are TGCGCCAGCAGCTTGGATTCCGGGGAATCCTCACCCCTCCACTTT. Residues: CASSLDSGESSPLHF.